These 30 T cell receptor beta chains originate from one sample sequenced in a study of metastatic and nonmetastatic thyroid tumors. Patients had received no treatment of any kind before thyroid surgery. TCRdb re-clonotyped the PCR reads through MiXCR. The sample has 65,000 to 70,000 clones, more than 13% seen once; the top ten hold under 8%. The sequencing sample was made of blood. The receptors were gathered from a male donor with papillary thyroid cancer or a benign thyroid nodule (not recorded which). Some clones in this sample may be carry-over from other donors' samples.

This clone occurred many times. The chain joins TRBV20-1 to TRBJ1-2, with D possibly matching TRBD1 (6 bases). The CDR3 is 17 amino acids. Germline CDR1 DFQATT, CDR2 SNEGSKA (reference sequence). Trimming took 0 bases from V and 1 from J, leaving 18 bases between them. The CDR3 DNA follows: TGCAGTGCTAGAGATCCAAGGACAGACATCTATAACTATGGCTACACCTTC. Translated, it gives CSARDPRTDIYNYGYTF.

At least ten counts were recorded for this clone. Other DNA sequences in this specimen translate into the identical CDR3. The chain employs TRBV5-1 and TRBJ2-5; D is perhaps TRBD2 (5 bases). This CDR3 is 15 amino acids long. CDR1 and CDR2 (germline): SGHRS, YFSETQ. The V gene lost 0 bases and the J gene lost 1 base, with 10 bases spanning the gap. In DNA, the CDR3 is TGCGCCAGCAGCTTGGAGAGCGGCCCCCAAGAGACCCAGTACTTC. It yields the protein CASSLESGPQETQYF.

The rearrangement links TRBV20-1 to TRBJ1-1, with D possibly matching TRBD1 (5 bases). Germline V gene data show CDR1 as DFQATT and CDR2 as SNEGSKA (reference sequence). The V and J ends lost 4 bases and 10 bases respectively, with 13 bases between them. The CDR3 spans 11 residues. The CDR3 bases are TGCAGTGCTAAAAAACAGGACCGAGCTTTCTTT. Translation: CSAKKQDRAFF.

This clone occurred a few times. The identical CDR3 is also encoded by other nucleotide sequences in the sample. The chain has TRBV14 and TRBJ1-1, with D hard to call. There are 13 residues in the CDR3. The V gene lost 0 bases and the J gene lost 2 bases, with 4 bases spanning the gap. Per the germline V gene, CDR1 is SGHDN and CDR2 is FVKESK. Here the CDR3 DNA reads TGTGCCAGCAGCCAAGAGGGAAACACTGAAGCTTTCTTT. Translation gives CASSQEGNTEAFF.

This clone was detected many times. V and J are TRBV18 and TRBJ2-3, with a possible D match to TRBD1 (6 bases). Germline V gives CDR1 KGHSH, CDR2 LQKENI. Trimming removed 3 bases from V and 4 bases from J, with 14 bases in between. The CDR3 length is 15 residues. Here the CDR3 reads CASSPLAQGPDTQYF. CDR3 nucleotide sequence: TGTGCCAGCTCACCGTTAGCGCAGGGGCCAGATACGCAGTATTTT.

This clone has ten or more counts. This clone may be a read error of a much larger clone one base away. The J gene is TRBJ2-7, the V gene TRBV6-1; D is unclear. Trimming cost V 10 bases and J 3 bases, with 4 bases left between them. This CDR3 contains 9 residues. Looked up from germline, CDR1 is MNHNS and CDR2 is SASEGT. The CDR3 bases are TGTGCCATGGGCTACGAGCAGTACTTC. Protein product: CAMGYEQYF.

Notes on this clone: A read error may explain this, as a much larger clone is one base away. The V and J genes are TRBV4-1 and TRBJ2-5; a possible D gene is TRBD2 (5 bases). CDR3 length: 15 amino acids. In germline, CDR1 is MGHRA, CDR2 YSYEKL. The V end was cut by 2 bases, the J end by 1 base, with 11 bases between. In DNA form, the CDR3 reads TGCGCCAGCAGCCAAATCCGGACTTTCCAAGAGACCCAGTACTTC. Its translation: CASSQIRTFQETQYF.

This clone was recorded at least ten times. This chain joins TRBV25-1 and TRBJ1-5; the match to TRBD1 covers 10 bases. Germline V lookup: CDR1 MGHDK, CDR2 SYGVNS. The CDR3 sequence is 16 residues long. With V trimmed by 3 bases and J by 5 bases, 7 bases remained unmatched. CDR3 loop: CASSDSGDRGHQPQHF. The CDR3 DNA reads as TGTGCCAGCAGTGACTCGGGGGACAGGGGACATCAGCCCCAGCATTTT.

The sample holds many counts of this clone. The genes are TRBV19 and TRBJ1-5; D is unresolved. Germline CDR1 and CDR2: LNHDA and SQIVND (reference sequence). V was cut by 2 bases and J by 0 bases, with 8 bases left in between. The CDR3 consists of 15 residues. The CDR3 bases are TGTGCCAGTAGTATAAATCGGGATAGCAATCAGCCCCAGCATTTT. Encoded protein: CASSINRDSNQPQHF.

The chain is built from TRBV7-3 and TRBJ2-1; D is ambiguous. This CDR3 contains 15 residues. V was clipped by 0 bases and J by 0 bases, with 6 bases between them. CDR1 and CDR2 from the germline V gene are SGHTA and FQGTGA. CDR3 protein: CASSLTISSYNEQFF. CDR3 sequence (DNA): TGTGCCAGCAGCTTAACCATAAGCTCCTACAATGAGCAGTTCTTC.

The sample holds many counts of this clone. The chain recombines TRBV28 with TRBJ2-7; TRBD1 might be the D (7 bases). The CDR3 covers 15 residues. Germline V CDR1 and CDR2: MDHEN, SYDVKM. The V and J ends lost 2 bases and 3 bases respectively, with 14 bases between them. In DNA, the CDR3 is TGTGCCAGCAGTTTAAGAGCAGGGGGGCTCTACGAGCAGTACTTC. Translated, it gives CASSLRAGGLYEQYF. The entire variable domain, with the rest obtained from reference TRBV28 and TRBJ2-7, is as follows: DVKVTQSSRYLVKRTGEKVFLECVQDMDHENMFWYRQDPGLGLRLIYFSYDVKMKEKGDIPEGYSVSREKKERFSLILESASTNQTSMYLCASSLRAGGLYEQYFGPGTRLTVT.

This clone has ten or more counts. The chain recombines TRBV6-1 with TRBJ2-1; weak D call: TRBD1 (7 bases). CDR1 is MNHNS and CDR2 is SASEGT in the germline V gene. Trimming took off 2 bases at V and 15 bases at J, with 20 bases between the two ends. The CDR3 is made up of 14 amino acids. The CDR3 region is CASSERRGRPTLFF. The CDR3 DNA follows: TGTGCCAGCAGTGAAAGGAGGGGGCGGCCAACCCTGTTCTTC.

As concerns this clone: This may arise from a read error, as a much more abundant clone is one base away. The chain recombines TRBV11-2 with TRBJ2-1, with TRBD2 identical over 9 bases. This CDR3 is 16 amino acids long. Per the germline V gene, CDR1 is SGHAT and CDR2 is FQNNGV. The CDR3 nucleotides are TGTGCCAGCAGCTCCCTTTGCGGGGGGGGCAACAATGGGCAGTTCTTC. Its translation is CASSSLCGGGNNGQFF.

This clone was counted between two and nine times. The rearrangement uses TRBV5-4 and TRBJ2-3, with 8 bases identical to TRBD2. This CDR3 is 15 amino acids long. Germline V gene lookup returns CDR1 SGHNT and CDR2 YYREEE (reference sequence). The V gene end was trimmed by 2 bases and the J gene end by 3 bases; junction bases not matched to a gene: 5. The CDR3 sequence: CASSFSSSGTDTQYF. The CDR3 bases are TGTGCCAGCAGCTTCTCGTCTAGCGGGACAGATACGCAGTATTTT.

Ten or more counts support this clone. A much larger clone lies one base from this, so it may be a read error. The identical CDR3 is also encoded by other nucleotide sequences in the sample. The rearrangement joins TRBV20-1 to TRBJ2-1; tentative D call: TRBD2 (5 bases). Germline V lookup: CDR1 DFQATT, CDR2 SNEGSKA (reference sequence). V was cut by 3 bases and J by 1 base, with 10 bases left in between. This CDR3 is 14 amino acids long. The CDR3: CSASGSRSYNEQFF. The CDR3 region has the DNA TGCAGTGCTAGTGGGAGTAGGTCCTACAATGAGCAGTTCTTC.

A remark on this clone: This clone may be a read error of a much larger clone one base away. It is unclear where the CDR3 begins or ends on the DNA, so no DNA is shown, and the CDR3 is as TCRdb lists it. V is TRBV20-1 and J is TRBJ1-3. Per the germline V gene, CDR1 is DFQATT and CDR2 is SNEGSKA (reference sequence). The CDR3 is 16 residues long, ends included. CDR3 residues: CSARDLEWGAGNTVYF.

This clone has only a few counts. This chain connects TRBV11-2 to TRBJ1-1, with D possibly matching TRBD1 (5 bases). CDR1 SGHAT and CDR2 FQNNGV come from the germline V gene. The CDR3 spans 17 residues. The V end lost 5 bases, the J end lost 0 bases, and 19 bases lay between the germline ends. This chain's CDR3 is CASSTGGTGNMNTEAFF. In DNA, the CDR3 is TGTGCCAGCAGCACCGGGGGGACGGGAAACATGAACACTGAAGCTTTCTTT. Combining the CDR3 with reference TRBV11-2 and TRBJ1-1 gives the whole variable domain EAGVAQSPRYKIIEKRQSVAFWCNPISGHATLYWYQQILGQGPKLLIQFQNNGVVDDSQLPKDRFSAERLKGVDSTLKIQPAKLEDSAVYLCASSTGGTGNMNTEAFFGQGTRLTVV.

This clone has at least ten counts. This chain uses TRBV25-1 with TRBJ2-3; a weak D match, TRBD1 (6 bases). CDR1 and CDR2 from the germline V gene are MGHDK and SYGVNS. V lost 6 bases to trimming and J lost 2 bases, with 21 bases between them. The CDR3 consists of 17 residues. In DNA, the CDR3 is TGTGCCAGCAGCCCCGATCCTGACAGGCGATACACAGATACGCAGTATTTT. Translated, it gives CASSPDPDRRYTDTQYF. Full variable domain (outside the CDR3, taken from reference TRBV25-1 and TRBJ2-3): EADIYQTPRYLVIGTGKKITLECSQTMGHDKMYWYQQDPGMELHLIHYSYGVNSTEKGDLSSESTVSRIRTEHFPLTLESARPSHTSQYLCASSPDPDRRYTDTQYFGPGTRLTVL.

The sample holds many counts of this clone. The chain is built from TRBV20-1 and TRBJ2-3, with D maybe TRBD2 (6 bases). The V and J ends lost 3 bases and 2 bases respectively, with 15 bases between them. The CDR3 is 15 amino acids. Germline V gene data show CDR1 as DFQATT and CDR2 as SNEGSKA (reference sequence). CDR3 in DNA: TGCAGTGCTAGGGCTACGGAGGGCCACACAGATACGCAGTATTTT. Residues: CSARATEGHTDTQYF.

This clone was seen ten or more times. The rearrangement uses TRBV19 and TRBJ1-2; D gene uncertain. The CDR3 is 13 residues long. Germline V gene sequence: CDR1 LNHDA, CDR2 SQIVND (reference sequence). V lost 5 bases, J lost 4 bases, and 11 bases lay in between. This CDR3 is CASSPTGGYGYTF. The CDR3 nucleotides are TGTGCCAGTAGTCCCACGGGTGGCTATGGCTACACCTTC.

J is TRBJ1-2 and V is TRBV18; a possible D gene is TRBD1 (6 bases). The V end lost 0 bases, the J end lost 1 base, and 9 bases lay between the germline ends. The CDR3 totals 15 residues. Germline V gene lookup returns CDR1 KGHSH and CDR2 LQKENI. The CDR3 sequence is CASSPPQGFNYGYTF. The CDR3 DNA follows: TGTGCCAGCTCACCACCACAGGGATTTAACTATGGCTACACCTTC. Full variable domain (missing parts from reference TRBV18 and TRBJ1-2): NAGVMQNPRHLVRRRGQEARLRCSPMKGHSHVYWYRQLPEEGLKFMVYLQKENIIDESGMPKERFSAEFPKEGPSILRIQQVVRGDSAAYFCASSPPQGFNYGYTFGSGTRLTVV.

This clone was observed at least ten times. The genes are TRBV7-9 and TRBJ1-1, with D possibly TRBD1 on 5 matching bases. CDR1 is SEHNR, CDR2 FQNEAQ, per germline (reference sequence). With 1 base removed from V and 0 bases from J, the gap between germline ends came to 18 bases. CDR3 length: 18 residues. The CDR3 nucleotides read TGTGCCAGCAGCTTAGTCTGGGGCTATCCAATGATGAACACTGAAGCTTTCTTT. It specifies CASSLVWGYPMMNTEAFF.

In this sample, this clone turned up many times. This rearrangement joins TRBV20-1 to TRBJ1-1, with D perhaps matching TRBD1 (6 bases). The CDR3 has 13 residues. CDR1 and CDR2 from the germline V gene are DFQATT and SNEGSKA (reference sequence). Trimming took 6 bases from V and 7 from J, leaving 18 bases between them. CDR3 in amino acids: CSAAGWGQSEAFF. The CDR3 DNA follows: TGCAGTGCCGCCGGATGGGGGCAGAGTGAAGCTTTCTTT.

This clone occurred many times. The rearrangement joins TRBV7-2 to TRBJ1-3, with no clear D. The V gene lost 0 bases and the J gene lost 0 bases, with 9 bases spanning the gap. The CDR3 consists of 16 residues. CDR1 and CDR2 (germline): SGHTA, FQGNSA. CDR3 DNA: TGTGCCAGCAGCTTAGCGGAGGTTTCCTCTGGAAACACCATATATTTT. It translates to CASSLAEVSSGNTIYF.

The chain links TRBV6-1 to TRBJ1-1, with TRBD1 matching over 9 bases. The CDR3 length is 16 residues. The V and J ends lost 5 bases and 0 bases, in that order; junction bases with no gene match: 7. The germline V gene encodes CDR1 MNHNS and CDR2 SASEGT. The CDR3 here is CASSLGQGSLNTEAFF. The CDR3 DNA reads as TGTGCCAGCAGTCTAGGACAGGGGTCCTTGAACACTGAAGCTTTCTTT.

This clone has just a few counts. The V call is TRBV19, the J call TRBJ1-5, with D unresolved. Germline CDR1 reads LNHDA; CDR2 reads SQIVND (reference sequence). This CDR3 region has 14 residues. V was shortened by 4 bases and J by 2 bases, with 9 bases between the two germline ends. CDR3 in DNA: TGTGCCAGTAGTACAAAAATGGGCAATCAGCCCCAGCATTTT. Its protein is CASSTKMGNQPQHF.

A remark on this clone: A much larger clone sits a single nucleotide away, making a read error possible. V is TRBV5-1 and J is TRBJ2-1; D call uncertain. There are 13 residues in the CDR3. Germline lookup yields CDR1 SGHRS and CDR2 YFSETQ. V lost 1 base, J lost 10 bases, and 12 bases lay in between. In nucleotides, the CDR3 is TGCGCCAGCAGCTTGTGGTTAGTAAACGAGCAGTTCTTC. Protein: CASSLWLVNEQFF. The entire variable domain, with the rest obtained from reference TRBV5-1 and TRBJ2-1, is as follows: KAGVTQTPRYLIKTRGQQVTLSCSPISGHRSVSWYQQTPGQGLQFLFEYFSETQRNKGNFPGRFSGRQFSNSRSEMNVSTLELGDSALYLCASSLWLVNEQFFGPGTRLTVL.

The sample holds many counts of this clone. This chain joins TRBV11-1 and TRBJ2-7, with 7 nucleotides matching TRBD2. This CDR3 has 16 residues. Germline CDR1 reads SGHAT; CDR2 reads FQDESV (reference sequence). The junction had 11 bases not matched to a gene; V was cut back by 4 bases and J by 2 bases. CDR3 amino acids: CASSYGGRGQTYEQYF. The DNA for the CDR3 is TGTGCCAGCAGCTATGGCGGGAGAGGGCAAACCTACGAGCAGTACTTC.

Only one count was recorded for this clone. A much larger clonotype is one base distant, so this may be a read error. The chain recombines TRBV5-6 with TRBJ2-3; D may be TRBD1 (5 bases). Germline V CDR1 and CDR2: SGHDT, YYEEEE. The V end lost 8 bases, the J end lost 4 bases, and 11 bases lay between the germline ends. The CDR3 runs 12 residues. The CDR3 nucleotides are TGTGCCAGTACAGTAGGGGCAGATACGCAGTATTTT. Its translation: CASTVGADTQYF.

This clone was found many times. The chain couples TRBV6-5 to TRBJ2-1; D assignment may be TRBD1 or TRBD2 (5 bases each). The CDR3 length is 15 residues. Looked up from germline, CDR1 is MNHEY and CDR2 is SVGAGI. V gave up 4 bases and J gave up 1 base, with 11 bases separating them. The DNA of the CDR3 is TGTGCCAGCAGTTTAATTGGGGGATCCTACAATGAGCAGTTCTTC. This codes for CASSLIGGSYNEQFF.